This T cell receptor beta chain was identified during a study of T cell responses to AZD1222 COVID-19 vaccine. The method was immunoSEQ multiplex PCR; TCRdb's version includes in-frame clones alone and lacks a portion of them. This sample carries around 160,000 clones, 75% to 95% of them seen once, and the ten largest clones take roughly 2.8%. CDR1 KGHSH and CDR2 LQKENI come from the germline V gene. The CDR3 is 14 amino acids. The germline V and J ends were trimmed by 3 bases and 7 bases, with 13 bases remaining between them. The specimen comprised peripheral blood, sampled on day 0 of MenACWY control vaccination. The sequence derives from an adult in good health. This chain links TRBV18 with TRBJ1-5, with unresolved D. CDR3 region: CASSPGARSQPQHF. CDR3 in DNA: TGTGCCAGCTCACCCGGCGCAAGATCCCAGCCCCAGCATTTT.